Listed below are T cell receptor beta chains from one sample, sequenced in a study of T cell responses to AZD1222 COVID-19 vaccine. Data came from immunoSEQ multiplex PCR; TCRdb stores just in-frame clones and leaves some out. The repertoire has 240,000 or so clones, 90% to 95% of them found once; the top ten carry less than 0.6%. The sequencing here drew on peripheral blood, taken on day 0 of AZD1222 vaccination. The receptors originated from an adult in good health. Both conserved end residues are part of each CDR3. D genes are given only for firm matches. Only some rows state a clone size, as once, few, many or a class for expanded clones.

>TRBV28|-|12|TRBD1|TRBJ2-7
CASQGQGAKQYF
TGTGCCAGTCAGGGGCAGGGGGCAAAGCAGTACTTC
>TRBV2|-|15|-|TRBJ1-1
CASRESGTANTEAFF
TGTGCCAGCAGGGAATCCGGGACGGCCAACACTGAAGCTTTCTTT
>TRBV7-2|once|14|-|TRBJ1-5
CASSLQESNQPQHF
TGTGCCAGCAGCTTACAGGAAAGCAATCAGCCCCAGCATTTT
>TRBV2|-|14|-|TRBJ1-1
CASRARASNTEAFF
TGTGCCAGCAGGGCCCGGGCTTCGAACACTGAAGCTTTCTTT
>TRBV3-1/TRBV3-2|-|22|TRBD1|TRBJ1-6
CASSQARGRRPGQAHFNSPLHF
TGTGCCAGCAGCCAAGCCAGGGGGAGGAGACCGGGACAGGCTCACTTTAATTCACCCCTCCACTTT
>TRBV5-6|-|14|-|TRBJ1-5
CASSQGPGYQPQHF
TGTGCCAGCAGCCAGGGACCAGGCTATCAGCCCCAGCATTTT
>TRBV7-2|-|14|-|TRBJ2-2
CASSFRRSTGELFF
TGTGCCAGCAGCTTCAGACGGTCGACCGGGGAGCTGTTTTTT
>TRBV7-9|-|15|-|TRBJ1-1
CASSSQGSTGAEAFF
TGTGCCAGCAGCTCACAGGGATCTACGGGGGCTGAAGCTTTCTTT
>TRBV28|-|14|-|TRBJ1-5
CASSSLGARQPQHF
TGTGCCAGCAGCTCATTGGGGGCGCGTCAGCCCCAGCATTTT
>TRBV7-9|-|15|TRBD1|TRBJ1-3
CASRIQGATGNTIYF
TGTGCCAGCAGAATACAGGGGGCAACTGGAAACACCATATATTTT
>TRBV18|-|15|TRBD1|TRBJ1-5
CASSPQGQADQPQHF
TGTGCCAGCTCACCACAAGGACAGGCGGATCAGCCCCAGCATTTT
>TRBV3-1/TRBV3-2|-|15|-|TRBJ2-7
CASSQGGGLSYEQYF
TGTGCCAGCAGCCAAGGTGGAGGCCTGTCCTACGAGCAGTACTTC
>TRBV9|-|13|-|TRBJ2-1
CASSVAQLNEQFF
TGTGCCAGCAGCGTAGCCCAGCTCAATGAGCAGTTCTTC
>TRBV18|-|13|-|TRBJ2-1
CASSPGPLIGQFF
TGTGCCAGTTCTCCGGGACCCCTGATAGGGCAGTTCTTC
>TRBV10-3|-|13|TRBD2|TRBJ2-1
CAISEGTSRLKFF
TGTGCCATCAGTGAGGGGACTAGTCGTTTGAAGTTCTTC
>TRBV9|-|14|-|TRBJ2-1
CASSVVLDNNEQFF
TGTGCCAGCAGCGTAGTCCTAGATAACAATGAGCAGTTCTTC
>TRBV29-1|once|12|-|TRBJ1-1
CSTGKGNTEAFF
TGCAGCACGGGGAAGGGGAACACTGAAGCTTTCTTT
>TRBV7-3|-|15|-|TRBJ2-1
CASSPGENSYNEQFF
TGTGCCAGCAGCCCCGGGGAGAATTCCTACAATGAGCAGTTCTTC
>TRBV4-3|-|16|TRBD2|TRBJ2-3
CASSQDLAGAGDTQYF
TGCGCCAGCAGCCAAGATCTGGCGGGAGCTGGGGATACGCAGTATTTT
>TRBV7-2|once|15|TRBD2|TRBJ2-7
CASSSEGTSVYEQYF
TGTGCCAGCAGCTCTGAAGGGACTAGCGTGTACGAGCAGTACTTC
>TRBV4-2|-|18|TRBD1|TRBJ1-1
CASSQDERTGRGNTEAFF
TGTGCCAGCAGCCAAGACGAAAGGACAGGACGGGGGAACACTGAAGCTTTCTTT
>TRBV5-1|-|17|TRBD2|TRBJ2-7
CASSRGTSGTQTYEQYF
TGCGCCAGCAGCCGAGGGACTAGCGGGACCCAAACCTACGAGCAGTACTTC
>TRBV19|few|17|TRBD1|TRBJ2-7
CASSRERGQGTFYEQYF
TGTGCCAGTAGTCGAGAAAGGGGGCAGGGGACCTTCTACGAGCAGTACTTC
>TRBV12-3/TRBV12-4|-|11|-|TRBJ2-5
CASSNTPTQYF
TGTGCCAGCAGTAATACTCCGACCCAGTACTTC
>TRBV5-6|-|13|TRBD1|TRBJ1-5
CASSNRGGQPQHF
TGTGCCAGCAGCAACAGGGGCGGACAGCCCCAGCATTTT
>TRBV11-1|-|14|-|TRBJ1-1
CASSLGGGDTEAFF
TGTGCCAGCAGCTTAGGAGGCGGGGACACTGAAGCTTTCTTT
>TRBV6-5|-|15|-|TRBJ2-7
CASSYSILGNYEQYF
TGTGCCAGCAGTTACTCGATTTTAGGCAACTACGAGCAGTACTTC
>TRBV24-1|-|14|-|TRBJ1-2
CATSDQQGDYGYTF
TGTGCCACCAGTGACCAGCAGGGTGACTATGGCTACACCTTC
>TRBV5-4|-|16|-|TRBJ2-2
CASSRTGRYRTGELFF
TGTGCCAGCAGCCGAACAGGGCGGTATCGAACCGGGGAGCTGTTTTTT
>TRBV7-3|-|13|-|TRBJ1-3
CASGYGFGNTIYF
TGTGCCAGCGGGTACGGGTTCGGAAACACCATATATTTT
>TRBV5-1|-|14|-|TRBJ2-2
CASSLLPHTGELFF
TGCGCCAGCAGCTTGCTCCCCCACACCGGGGAGCTGTTTTTT
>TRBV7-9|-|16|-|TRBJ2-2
CASSLAARVFTGELFF
TGTGCCAGCAGCTTAGCGGCCAGGGTGTTCACCGGGGAGCTGTTTTTT
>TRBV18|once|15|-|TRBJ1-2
CASSPNPEQGYGYTF
TGTGCCAGCTCACCGAATCCGGAACAGGGCTATGGCTACACCTTC
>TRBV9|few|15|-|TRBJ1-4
CASSVAPNSGEKLFF
TGTGCCAGCAGCGTAGCTCCCAACAGTGGCGAAAAACTGTTTTTT
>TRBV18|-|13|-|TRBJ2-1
CASSATEGREQFF
TGTGCCAGCTCAGCCACAGAGGGGCGTGAGCAGTTCTTC
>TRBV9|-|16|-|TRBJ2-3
CASSVAGGAEGDTQYF
TGTGCCAGCAGCGTAGCGGGGGGCGCCGAAGGGGATACGCAGTATTTT
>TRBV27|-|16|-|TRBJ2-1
CASSLSAEYNYNEQFF
TGTGCCAGCAGTTTATCGGCGGAATATAACTACAATGAGCAGTTCTTC
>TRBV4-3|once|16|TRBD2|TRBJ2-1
CASSPSYSGSSNEQFF
TGCGCCAGCAGCCCCTCATACAGCGGGAGTTCGAATGAGCAGTTCTTC
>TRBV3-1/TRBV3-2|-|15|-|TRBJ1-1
CASSPYGGRNTEAFF
TGTGCCAGCAGCCCCTATGGAGGTAGGAACACTGAAGCTTTCTTT
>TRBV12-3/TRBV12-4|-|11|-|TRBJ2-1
CASSSLNEQFF
TGTGCCAGCAGCAGCCTCAATGAGCAGTTCTTC
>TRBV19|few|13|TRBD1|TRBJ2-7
CASSIGQGYEQYF
TGTGCCAGTAGTATCGGACAGGGCTACGAGCAGTACTTC
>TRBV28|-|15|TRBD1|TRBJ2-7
CASNLGGQGAYEQYF
TGTGCCAGCAACCTAGGGGGACAGGGGGCGTACGAGCAGTACTTC
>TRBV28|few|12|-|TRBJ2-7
CASSLVGSEQYF
TGTGCCAGCAGTTTAGTTGGGTCCGAGCAGTACTTC
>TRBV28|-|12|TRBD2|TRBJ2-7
CASGLAAYEQYF
TGTGCCAGCGGACTAGCGGCTTACGAGCAGTACTTC
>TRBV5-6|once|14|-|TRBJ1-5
CASSRRTSNQPQHF
TGTGCCAGCAGCCGCCGCACTAGCAATCAGCCCCAGCATTTT
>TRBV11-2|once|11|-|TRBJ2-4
CASSQTDGRHF
TGTGCCAGCAGCCAAACGGACGGCCGTCACTTC
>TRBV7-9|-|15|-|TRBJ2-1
CASSLEGLIGDEQFF
TGTGCCAGCAGCTTAGAGGGACTGATAGGGGATGAGCAGTTCTTC
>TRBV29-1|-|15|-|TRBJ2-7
CSVEVDTPRSYEQYF
TGCAGCGTTGAAGTGGACACACCCCGCTCCTACGAGCAGTACTTC